A selection of T cell receptor beta chains follows, all from one sample in a study of blood T cell repertoires in COVID-19. Only in-frame clones appear in the TCRdb table, and some are missing; sequencing was by immunoSEQ multiplex PCR. The sample lists more than 250,000 clones, roughly 85% occurring once. The sample taken for sequencing was PBMCs or T cells enriched from blood (not recorded which). All receptors come from a man in his forties who had been exposed to COVID-19. Each CDR3 is given with its conserved first and last residue. D genes are given only for firm matches. Only part of the rows carry a size: once, few, many, or a class if the clone is expanded.

j_call | v_call | clone_size | d_call | cdr3_aa | cdr3_nt
TRBJ2-3 | TRBV2 | . | TRBD1 | CASSETTGYGTDTQYF | TGTGCCAGCAGCGAAACGACAGGGTATGGCACAGATACGCAGTATTTT
TRBJ2-7 | TRBV18 | . | . | CASSLGGDYEQYF | TGTGCCAGCTCACTCGGCGGGGATTACGAGCAGTACTTC
TRBJ1-6 | TRBV3-1/TRBV3-2 | . | . | CASSQEGLLREYYNSPLHF | TGTGCCAGCAGCCAAGAGGGTTTACTGAGGGAATACTATAATTCACCCCTCCACTTT
TRBJ2-5 | TRBV30 | . | . | CAWSVLEGQGWYF | TGTGCCTGGAGTGTACTCGAGGGACAAGGGTGGTACTTC
TRBJ1-1 | TRBV12-3/TRBV12-4 | . | . | CASSLMVAGEAFF | TGTGCCAGCAGTTTGATGGTAGCGGGTGAAGCTTTCTTT
TRBJ1-1 | TRBV11-2 | . | . | CASSLGRQAAAFF | TGTGCCAGCAGCTTAGGCCGGCAGGCTGCCGCTTTCTTT
TRBJ1-3 | TRBV5-1 | . | . | CARKVDSGNTIYF | TGCGCCAGAAAAGTAGACTCTGGAAACACCATATATTTT
TRBJ1-1 | TRBV19 | . | TRBD1 | CASSTGTVVNTEAFF | TGTGCCAGTAGTACGGGGACAGTTGTGAACACTGAAGCTTTCTTT
TRBJ1-4 | TRBV6-5 | . | TRBD1 | CASSSDRGLEKLFF | TGTGCCAGCAGTTCGGACAGGGGGCTTGAAAAACTGTTTTTT
TRBJ2-7 | TRBV14 | . | . | CASSVRQVGEQYF | TGTGCCAGCAGCGTAAGACAGGTTGGCGAGCAGTACTTC
TRBJ2-3 | TRBV5-5 | . | . | CASSALKSVTDTQYF | TGTGCCAGCAGCGCCTTAAAGTCGGTCACAGATACGCAGTATTTT
TRBJ2-7 | TRBV9 | once | . | CASSRIADRYEQYF | TGTGCCAGCAGCCGAATAGCGGACCGGTACGAGCAGTACTTC
TRBJ2-3 | TRBV2 | few | . | CASSPGGGATGAQYF | TGTGCCAGCAGCCCCGGGGGAGGAGCCACAGGGGCGCAGTATTTT
TRBJ1-5 | TRBV19 | once | . | CASTEQNRGPQHF | TGTGCCAGTACTGAACAAAACCGGGGGCCCCAGCATTTT
TRBJ2-7 | TRBV2 | . | TRBD1 | CASTLQGAGYEQYF | TGTGCCAGCACCTTACAGGGGGCGGGATACGAGCAGTACTTC
TRBJ2-4 | TRBV5-1 | few | TRBD2 | CASSETAGPKNIQYF | TGCGCCAGCAGCGAAACAGCGGGACCCAAAAACATTCAGTACTTC
TRBJ2-7 | TRBV7-4 | . | TRBD2 | CASSLVAGDSYEQYF | TGTGCCAGCAGCTTAGTAGCGGGAGACTCCTACGAGCAGTACTTC
TRBJ2-7 | TRBV14 | . | . | CASSQWDLIYEQYF | TGTGCCAGCAGCCAATGGGACTTGATATACGAGCAGTACTTC
TRBJ1-6 | TRBV18 | few | TRBD1 | CASSLSGTGESPLHF | TGTGCCAGCTCACTTAGCGGGACAGGGGAATCACCCCTCCACTTT
TRBJ1-5 | TRBV5-1 | . | . | CASSLQGDQPQHF | TGCGCCAGCAGCTTACAGGGCGATCAGCCCCAGCATTTT
TRBJ2-6 | TRBV25-1 | . | TRBD1 | CASTGAGANVLTF | TGTGCCAGTACAGGGGCTGGGGCCAACGTCCTGACTTTC
TRBJ2-7 | TRBV7-9 | . | TRBD1 | CASSLVGTGKSYEQYF | TGTGCCAGCAGCTTAGTGGGGACAGGGAAGTCCTACGAGCAGTACTTC
TRBJ2-1 | TRBV3-1/TRBV3-2 | . | . | CASSQDLPNEQFF | TGTGCCAGCAGCCAAGACCTCCCCAATGAGCAGTTCTTC
TRBJ1-4 | TRBV9 | . | TRBD1 | CASSVFGGTGNEKLFF | TGTGCCAGCAGCGTATTTGGGGGGACAGGGAATGAAAAACTGTTTTTT
TRBJ1-4 | TRBV27 | . | . | CASSERPQGIRREKLFF | TGTGCCAGCAGCGAGCGACCCCAGGGGATTCGTCGGGAAAAACTGTTTTTT
TRBJ1-2 | TRBV30 | . | . | CAWSKSNYGYTF | TGTGCCTGGAGCAAATCTAACTATGGCTACACCTTC
TRBJ1-5 | TRBV19 | . | . | CASSRQHNQPQHF | TGTGCCAGTAGTCGACAGCACAATCAGCCCCAGCATTTT
TRBJ2-2 | TRBV5-1 | . | . | CASSLGGNRLVTGELFF | TGCGCCAGCAGCTTGGGGGGAAACCGACTAGTCACCGGGGAGCTGTTTTTT
TRBJ1-4 | TRBV6-5 | . | . | CASSYGGRTAKLFF | TGTGCCAGCAGTTACGGGGGCCGAACCGCGAAACTGTTTTTT
TRBJ2-7 | TRBV5-1 | . | TRBD1 | CASSAGNRGPLSYEQYF | TGCGCCAGCAGCGCCGGAAACAGGGGGCCCCTCTCCTACGAGCAGTACTTC
TRBJ2-2 | TRBV12-5 | once | . | CASGPVRSTGELFF | TGTGCTAGTGGTCCAGTCCGTTCGACCGGGGAGCTGTTTTTT
TRBJ1-1 | TRBV29-1 | . | . | CSVERVGGNTEAFF | TGCAGCGTTGAAAGGGTGGGAGGGAACACTGAAGCTTTCTTT
TRBJ1-6 | TRBV30 | . | . | CAWREGAVNSPLHF | TGTGCCTGGAGGGAGGGAGCCGTAAATTCACCCCTCCACTTT
TRBJ1-5 | TRBV2 | few | . | CASSLESSNQPQHF | TGTGCCAGCAGCCTCGAGAGTAGCAATCAGCCCCAGCATTTT
TRBJ1-1 | TRBV30 | . | . | CAWNVGNTEAFF | TGTGCCTGGAACGTCGGGAACACTGAAGCTTTCTTT
TRBJ2-7 | TRBV6-5 | . | . | CASSYTDSEQYF | TGTGCCAGCAGTTACACAGATTCCGAGCAGTACTTC
TRBJ2-2 | TRBV19 | many | . | CASSMNARRAGELFF | TGTGCCAGTAGTATGAACGCCCGACGGGCCGGGGAGCTGTTTTTT
TRBJ2-3 | TRBV6-4 | . | . | CASSVQGRTDTQYF | TGTGCCAGCAGTGTACAGGGGAGGACAGATACGCAGTATTTT
TRBJ2-1 | TRBV28 | once | . | CASRYSDRNEQFF | TGTGCCAGCAGATACTCTGACAGGAATGAGCAGTTCTTC
TRBJ1-1 | TRBV9 | few | . | CASSAHGTSREAFF | TGTGCCAGCAGCGCCCACGGGACATCTCGTGAAGCTTTCTTT